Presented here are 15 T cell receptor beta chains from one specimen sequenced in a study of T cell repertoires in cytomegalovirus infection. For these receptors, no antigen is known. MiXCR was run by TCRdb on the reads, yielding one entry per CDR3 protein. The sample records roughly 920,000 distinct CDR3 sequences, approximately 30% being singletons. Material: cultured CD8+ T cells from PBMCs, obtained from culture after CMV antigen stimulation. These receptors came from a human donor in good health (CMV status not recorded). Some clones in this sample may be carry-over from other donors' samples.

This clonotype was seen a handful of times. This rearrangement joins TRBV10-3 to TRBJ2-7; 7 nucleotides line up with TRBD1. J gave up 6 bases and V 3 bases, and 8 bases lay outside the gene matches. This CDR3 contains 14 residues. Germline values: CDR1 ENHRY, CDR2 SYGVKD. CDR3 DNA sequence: TGTGCCATCAGTGACCCGGGGACAGTTATCGAGCAGTACTTC. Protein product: CAISDPGTVIEQYF.

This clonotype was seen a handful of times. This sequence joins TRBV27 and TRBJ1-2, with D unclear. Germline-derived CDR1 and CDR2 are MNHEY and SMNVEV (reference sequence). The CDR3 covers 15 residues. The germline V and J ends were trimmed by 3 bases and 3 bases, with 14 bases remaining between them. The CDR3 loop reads CASSFDPGEYYGYTF. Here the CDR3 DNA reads TGTGCCAGCAGTTTCGACCCGGGCGAGTACTATGGCTACACCTTC.

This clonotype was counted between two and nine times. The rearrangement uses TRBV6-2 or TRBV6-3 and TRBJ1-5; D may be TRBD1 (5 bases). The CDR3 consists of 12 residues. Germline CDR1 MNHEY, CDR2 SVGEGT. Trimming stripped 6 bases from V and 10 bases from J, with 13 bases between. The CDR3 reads CASRNQQEPQHF. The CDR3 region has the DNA TGTGCCAGCAGAAACCAACAGGAACCCCAGCATTTT.

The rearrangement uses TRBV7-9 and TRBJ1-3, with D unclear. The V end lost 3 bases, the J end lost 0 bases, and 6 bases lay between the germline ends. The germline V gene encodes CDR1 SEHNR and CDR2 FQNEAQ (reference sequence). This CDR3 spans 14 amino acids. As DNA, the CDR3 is TGTGCCAGCAGCTTGCGGAACTCTGGAAACACCATATATTTT. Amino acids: CASSLRNSGNTIYF.

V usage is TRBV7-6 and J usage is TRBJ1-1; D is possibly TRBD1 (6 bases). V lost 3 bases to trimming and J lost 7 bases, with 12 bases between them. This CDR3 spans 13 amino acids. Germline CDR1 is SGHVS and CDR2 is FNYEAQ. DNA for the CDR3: TGTGCCAGCAGCTTGGGGGGGCTAAATGAAGCTTTCTTT. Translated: CASSLGGLNEAFF.

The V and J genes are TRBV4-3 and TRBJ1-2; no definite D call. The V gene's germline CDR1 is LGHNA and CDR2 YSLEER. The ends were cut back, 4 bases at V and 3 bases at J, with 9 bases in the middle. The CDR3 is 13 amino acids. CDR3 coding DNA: TGCGCCAGCAGCCTAATGAGGGACTATGGCTACACCTTC. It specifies CASSLMRDYGYTF.

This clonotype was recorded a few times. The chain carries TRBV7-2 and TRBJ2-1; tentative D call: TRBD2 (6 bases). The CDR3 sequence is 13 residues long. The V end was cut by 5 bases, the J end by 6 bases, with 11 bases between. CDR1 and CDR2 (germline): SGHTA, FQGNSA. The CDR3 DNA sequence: TGTGCCAGCAGCGTAGGCGGGGCCAATGAGCAGTTCTTC. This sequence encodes CASSVGGANEQFF.

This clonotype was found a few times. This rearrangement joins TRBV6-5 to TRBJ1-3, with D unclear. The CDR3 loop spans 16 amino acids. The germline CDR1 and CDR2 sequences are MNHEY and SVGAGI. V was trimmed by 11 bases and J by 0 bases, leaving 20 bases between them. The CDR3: CAPHGEGIGSGNTIYF. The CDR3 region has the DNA TGTGCCCCGCACGGGGAGGGAATCGGCTCTGGAAACACCATATATTTT.

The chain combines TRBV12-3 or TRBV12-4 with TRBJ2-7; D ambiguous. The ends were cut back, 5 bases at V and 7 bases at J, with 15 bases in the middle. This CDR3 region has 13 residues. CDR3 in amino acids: CASSPGSREEQYV. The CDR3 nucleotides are TGTGCCAGCAGTCCCGGGTCGAGAGAAGAGCAGTACGTC.

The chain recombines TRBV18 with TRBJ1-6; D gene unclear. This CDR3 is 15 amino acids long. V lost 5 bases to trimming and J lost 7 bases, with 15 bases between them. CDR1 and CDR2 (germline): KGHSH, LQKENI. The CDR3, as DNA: TGTGCCAGCTCAACTGAGGACCCAAAAAATTCACCCCTCCACTTT. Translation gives CASSTEDPKNSPLHF.

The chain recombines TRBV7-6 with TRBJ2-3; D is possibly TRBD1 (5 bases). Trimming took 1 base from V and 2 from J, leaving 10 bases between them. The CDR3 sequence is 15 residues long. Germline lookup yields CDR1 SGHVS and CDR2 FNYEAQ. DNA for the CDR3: TGTGCCAGCAGCTTAGGTTCAGGGTACACAGATACGCAGTATTTT. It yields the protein CASSLGSGYTDTQYF.

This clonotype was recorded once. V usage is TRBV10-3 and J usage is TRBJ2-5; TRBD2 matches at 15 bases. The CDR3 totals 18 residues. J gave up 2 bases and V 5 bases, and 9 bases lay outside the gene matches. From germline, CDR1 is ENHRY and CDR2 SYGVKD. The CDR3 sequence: CAISRTSGGAVWQETQYF. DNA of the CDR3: TGTGCCATCAGTCGGACTAGCGGGGGGGCCGTGTGGCAAGAGACCCAGTACTTC.

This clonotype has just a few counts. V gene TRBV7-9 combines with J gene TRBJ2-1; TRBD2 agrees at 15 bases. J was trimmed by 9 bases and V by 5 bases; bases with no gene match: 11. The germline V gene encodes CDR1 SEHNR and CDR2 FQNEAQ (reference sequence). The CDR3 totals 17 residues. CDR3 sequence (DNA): TGTGCCAGCAGCAAAGAGGGACTAGCGGGGGGATATGGTGAGCAGTTCTTC. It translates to CASSKEGLAGGYGEQFF.

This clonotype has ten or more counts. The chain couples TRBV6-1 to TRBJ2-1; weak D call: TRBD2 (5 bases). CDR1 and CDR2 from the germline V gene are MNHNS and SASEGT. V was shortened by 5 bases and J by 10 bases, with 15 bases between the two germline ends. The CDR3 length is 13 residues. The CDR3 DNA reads TGTGCCAGCAGTCCGTGGACTCTCCGCGAGCAGTTCTTC. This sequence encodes CASSPWTLREQFF.

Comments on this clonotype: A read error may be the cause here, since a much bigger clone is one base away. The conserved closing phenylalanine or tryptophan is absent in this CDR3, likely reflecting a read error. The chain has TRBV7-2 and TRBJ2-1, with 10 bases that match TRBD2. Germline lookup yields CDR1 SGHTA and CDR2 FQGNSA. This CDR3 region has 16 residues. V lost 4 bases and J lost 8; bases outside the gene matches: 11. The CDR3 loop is CASSSTGTSERDEQFS. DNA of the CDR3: TGTGCCAGCAGCTCGACCGGGACTAGCGAGAGGGATGAGCAGTTCTCC.